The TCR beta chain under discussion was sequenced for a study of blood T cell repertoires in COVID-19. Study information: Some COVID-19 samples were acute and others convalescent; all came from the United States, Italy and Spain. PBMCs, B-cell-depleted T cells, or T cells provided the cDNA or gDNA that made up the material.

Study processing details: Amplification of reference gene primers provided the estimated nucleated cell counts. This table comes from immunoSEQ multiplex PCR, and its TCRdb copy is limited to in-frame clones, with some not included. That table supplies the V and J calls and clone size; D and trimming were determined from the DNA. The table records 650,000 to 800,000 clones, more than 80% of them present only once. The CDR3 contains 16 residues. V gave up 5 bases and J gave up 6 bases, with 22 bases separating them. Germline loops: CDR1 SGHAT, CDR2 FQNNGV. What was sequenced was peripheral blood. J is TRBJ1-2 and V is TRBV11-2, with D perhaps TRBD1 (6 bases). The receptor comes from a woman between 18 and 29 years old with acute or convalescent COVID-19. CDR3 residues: CASSLVGVQGKNGYTF. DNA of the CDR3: TGTGCCAGCAGCCTAGTGGGTGTACAGGGAAAGAATGGCTACACCTTC.